This T cell receptor (beta chain) is from a study of control samples from healthy donors and cancer patients. CDR3 length equals 12 residues. Germline lookup yields CDR1 SGHRS and CDR2 YFSETQ. V shed 4 bases and J shed 7 bases, with 10 bases lying between them. Measured with immunoSEQ multiplex PCR; TCRdb has only the in-frame clones, and not every one. The sample yields approximately 100,000 clones, approximately 82% seen once. V usage is TRBV5-1 and J usage is TRBJ2-3; D uncertain. The sequencing input was blood. The origin of this receptor is a man aged 60 to 75 in good health. This CDR3 is CASSDGQYTQYF. For the CDR3, the DNA is TGCGCCAGCAGCGACGGGCAATATACGCAGTATTTT.